The clone carrying this T cell receptor (beta chain) was recorded a few times. The target antigen is unknown. Generated by immunoSEQ multiplex PCR, the TCRdb table keeps only in-frame clones and is missing some. The sample has around 180,000 clones; more than 75% are singletons. The entry originates in a study of cytomegalovirus exposure and HLA in healthy donors. Study results and limitations: It was confirmed in vitro that a few of the CMV-associated chains were specific for CMV antigens. The study recorded over 150 TCR beta chains that were cytomegalovirus-associated. For most TCR sequences rarity was the rule, although some public TCRs occurred in many donors.

The ends were cut back, 6 bases at V and 0 bases at J, with 15 bases in the middle. Germline loops: CDR1 SGHDT, CDR2 YYEEEE. The CDR3 length is 15 residues. The sequence came from a man aged 18 to 30 in good health and CMV-seropositive. The material sequenced was PBMCs. The rearrangement uses TRBV5-6 and TRBJ1-2; D possibly corresponds to TRBD1 (6 bases). CDR3 loop: CASTKTGEANYGYTF. The CDR3 DNA reads TGTGCCAGCACCAAGACAGGAGAAGCTAACTATGGCTACACCTTC.